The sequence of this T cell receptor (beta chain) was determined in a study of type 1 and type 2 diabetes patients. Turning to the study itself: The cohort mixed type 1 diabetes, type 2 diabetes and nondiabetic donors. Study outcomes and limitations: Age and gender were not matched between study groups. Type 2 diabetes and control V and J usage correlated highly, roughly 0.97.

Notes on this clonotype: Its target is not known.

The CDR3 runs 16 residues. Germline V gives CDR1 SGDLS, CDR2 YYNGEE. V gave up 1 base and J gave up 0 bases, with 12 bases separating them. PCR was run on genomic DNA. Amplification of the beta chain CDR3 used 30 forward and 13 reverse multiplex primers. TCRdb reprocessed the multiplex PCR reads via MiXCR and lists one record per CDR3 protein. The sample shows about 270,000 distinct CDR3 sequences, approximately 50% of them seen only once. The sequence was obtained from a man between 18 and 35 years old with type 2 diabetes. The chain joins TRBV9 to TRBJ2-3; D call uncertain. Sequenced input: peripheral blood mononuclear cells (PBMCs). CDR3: CASSVSRYASTDTQYF. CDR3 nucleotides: TGTGCCAGCAGCGTATCTCGGTACGCGAGCACAGATACGCAGTATTTT.